This T cell receptor beta chain was recorded in a study of blood T cells in healthy people across ages. Points from the study as a whole: Not knowing donor CMV status may have confounded expanded clonotype changes.

In this sample, this clonotype turned up a few times. The target antigen is unknown. Next came a second PCR, run for about 7 to 12 cycles, which used a sample-barcoded 5' primer along with a J-beta primer mix. Using its own MiXCR run on the 5' RACE reads, TCRdb lists one record per CDR3 protein. The sample yields approximately 1.5 million distinct CDR3 sequences, approximately 43% seen once. This receptor was obtained from a woman younger than 30 in good health. Material: blood.

The CDR3 region is CASSYQGAIGGYTF. The CDR3 bases are TGTGCCAGCAGTTACCAGGGGGCGATAGGGGGCTACACCTTC. The rearrangement joins TRBV6-5 to TRBJ1-2; the match to TRBD1 covers 8 bases. With V trimmed by 2 bases and J by 8 bases, 7 bases remained unmatched. Germline lookup yields CDR1 MNHEY and CDR2 SVGAGI. The CDR3 runs to 14 residues.